This is a list of T cell receptor beta chains from one sample in a study of cytomegalovirus exposure and HLA in healthy donors. The protocol was immunoSEQ multiplex PCR, while the TCRdb copy is restricted to in-frame clones and leaves out a portion. Of 150,000 to 200,000 clones listed, approximately 65% are singletons. The sequencing input was PBMCs. The receptors were sampled from a man between 40 and 49 years old in good health and CMV-seronegative. The CDR3 runs from the conserved cysteine through the conserved F or W. The D gene is left open where the match is weak. Clone size is shown for a subset of rows, as once, few, many or a class of expanded clone.

clone_size j_call v_call d_call cdr3_nt cdr3_aa
NA TRBJ2-1 TRBV6-6 TRBD1 TGTGCCAGCAGTTACGACAGGGGGAATGAGCAGTTCTTC CASSYDRGNEQFF
NA TRBJ2-3 TRBV19 TRBD2 TGTGCCAGTAGTTCCCAGCGGGGGGTAGATACGCAGTATTTT CASSSQRGVDTQYF
NA TRBJ2-7 TRBV7-9 NA TGTGCCAGCAGCCCCGCGGGGACGTACGAGCAGTACTTC CASSPAGTYEQYF
NA TRBJ2-1 TRBV6-5 TRBD2 TGTGCCAGCAGCCGCCGGGGGCGGGAGGGCCGGAGGCAGTTCTTC CASSRRGREGRRQFF
few TRBJ2-3 TRBV28 TRBD1 TGTGCCAGCAGTGAGTCGACAGGGACCACAGATACGCAGTATTTT CASSESTGTTDTQYF
few TRBJ2-1 TRBV28 TRBD1 TGTGCCAGCAGAGATCTACAGGGGGCAAAGAACAATGAGCAGTTCTTC CASRDLQGAKNNEQFF
once TRBJ2-3 TRBV28 TRBD2 TGTGCCAGCACTAGCGGGAGGTCGCGCACGCAGTATTTT CASTSGRSRTQYF
NA TRBJ1-1 TRBV28 NA TGTGCCAGCAGCACTCAAAGCCCTGCTCGAGCTTTCTTT CASSTQSPARAFF
once TRBJ2-1 TRBV20-1 NA TGCAGGGCGGGCTCCTACAATGAGCAGTTCTTC CRAGSYNEQFF
NA TRBJ2-5 TRBV5-1 TRBD2 TGCGCCAGCAGGCCTACCGGGACTAGCGGGAGGGACCAGTACTTC CASRPTGTSGRDQYF
NA TRBJ1-4 TRBV2 NA TGTGCCAGCAGTGGTGGGGGCGAGGAAAAACTGTTTTTT CASSGGGEEKLFF
few TRBJ2-7 TRBV7-9 NA TGTTCCAGCAGCTCTCAGGGACTGAGCTACGAGCAGTACTTC CSSSSQGLSYEQYF
NA TRBJ2-1 TRBV18 TRBD2 TGTGCCAGCTCAGAACTAGCGGGGGGCTACAATGAGCAGTTCTTC CASSELAGGYNEQFF
NA TRBJ1-5 TRBV5-4 TRBD1 TGTGCCAGCAGCTCAGGGGGCGCGGGGGGCAATCAGCCCCAGCATTTT CASSSGGAGGNQPQHF
NA TRBJ2-5 TRBV6-4 TRBD1 TGTGCCAGCAGTAGGGACAGAGAGGAGACCCAGTACTTC CASSRDREETQYF
NA TRBJ1-6 TRBV19 TRBD1 TGTGCCAGTAGTATTGGGACAGAACAAATATCACCCCTCCACTTT CASSIGTEQISPLHF
few TRBJ2-1 TRBV10-3 NA TGTGCCATCAGTGTTACACCTTACAATGAGCAGTTCTTC CAISVTPYNEQFF
few TRBJ1-4 TRBV19 NA TGTGCCAGTAGTAGGAGGGAGACTAATGAAAAACTGTTTTTT CASSRRETNEKLFF
NA TRBJ2-5 TRBV11-2 TRBD2 TGTGCCAGCAGCGGGCGACTAGCGGGAGTCGGGGAGACCCAGTACTTC CASSGRLAGVGETQYF
once TRBJ2-5 TRBV7-2 TRBD1 TGTGCCAGCAGCCCACGACAGGGGGCGCGTCTGGAGACCCAGTACTTC CASSPRQGARLETQYF
NA TRBJ1-1 TRBV15 NA TGTGCCACCAGCAGAGGTCCCGGAGGGGCGCGGGACACTGAAGCTTTCTTT CATSRGPGGARDTEAFF
NA TRBJ2-7 TRBV1 NA TGCACCAGCAGCCAAGACGGACAAACCTCCTACGAGCAGTACTTC CTSSQDGQTSYEQYF
NA TRBJ2-7 TRBV11-3 TRBD1 TGTGCCAGCAGCTCCAGACAGGGGTTTACCTACGAGCAGTACTTC CASSSRQGFTYEQYF
NA TRBJ2-7 TRBV7-2 TRBD2 TGTGCCAGCAGCGGGGGACTAGCGGGGCCCTACGAGCAGTACTTC CASSGGLAGPYEQYF
NA TRBJ2-1 TRBV27 NA TGTGCCAGCAGTTTACGAGGGGGTGAGCAGTTCTTC CASSLRGGEQFF
NA TRBJ2-7 TRBV27 NA TGTGCCAGCAGTTTTTCGGGGGGCCCGACGTACGAGCAGTACTTC CASSFSGGPTYEQYF
NA TRBJ2-6 TRBV27 TRBD1 TGTGCCAGCAGGGCCGGGACAGCCTCTCGGGGGGCCAACGTCCTGACTTTC CASRAGTASRGANVLTF
few TRBJ1-5 TRBV6-5 NA TGTGCCAGCAGCGACAGCCCCTCAATTTTGCCCCAGCATTTT CASSDSPSILPQHF
NA TRBJ2-2 TRBV7-2 TRBD2 TGTGCCAGCAGCCTCGGACTAGGTTCGGCCGGGGAGCTGTTTTTT CASSLGLGSAGELFF
NA TRBJ2-7 TRBV7-9 NA TGTGCCAGCAGCTCACCCAGCGCCGAATCCTACGAGCAGTACTTC CASSSPSAESYEQYF
once TRBJ1-1 TRBV7-8 TRBD1 TGTGCCAGCAGCCGTACAGGGGTTGTGGTCACTGAAGCTTTCTTT CASSRTGVVVTEAFF
few TRBJ2-1 TRBV11-3 NA TGTGCCAGCAGCTTACAGAATGAGCAGTTCTTC CASSLQNEQFF
NA TRBJ1-4 TRBV5-1 NA TGCGCCAGCAGCACTTCCTCGGGGGAGGGCGAAAAACTGTTTTTT CASSTSSGEGEKLFF
few TRBJ1-4 TRBV7-9 TRBD1 TGTGCCAGCAGCGAGGGACAGGGGGCGCCTTCTAATGAAAAACTGTTTTTT CASSEGQGAPSNEKLFF
NA TRBJ2-5 TRBV11-2 NA TGTGCCAGCAGCTTCAAGGGGGAGACCCAGTACTTC CASSFKGETQYF
many TRBJ1-2 TRBV4-2 NA TGTGCCAGCAGCCAAGCCATTGACACCCTTGGCTACACCTTC CASSQAIDTLGYTF
once TRBJ2-1 TRBV29-1 NA TGCAGCGTTGAGTCGGGGAGCTCCTACAATGAGCAGTTCTTC CSVESGSSYNEQFF
NA TRBJ1-1 TRBV11-2 NA TGTGCCAGCAGCCACCGGACAGCAACTGAAGCTTTCTTT CASSHRTATEAFF
NA TRBJ2-5 TRBV6-5 TRBD2 TGTGCCAGCAGGACTAGCGGGGGGCGGGAGACCCAGTACTTC CASRTSGGRETQYF
NA TRBJ2-1 TRBV11-2 TRBD1 TGTGCCAGCAGCACTGGGACAGGGGCGACGGTGGAGCAGTTCTTC CASSTGTGATVEQFF
NA TRBJ2-3 TRBV18 NA TGTGCCAGCTCGCGAGGAGGGCCAAGCACAGATACGCAGTATTTT CASSRGGPSTDTQYF
few TRBJ2-7 TRBV30 NA TGTGCCTGGAAGCGGTATTCTGGCCCCTACGAGCAGTACTTC CAWKRYSGPYEQYF
NA TRBJ1-4 TRBV6-6 NA TGTGCCAGCAGTTACCCACAGGGATTGGGTGGTGAAAAACTGTTTTTT CASSYPQGLGGEKLFF
NA TRBJ2-3 TRBV2 TRBD2 TGTGCCAGCAGTGGGTCTAGCGGCCACACAGATACGCAGTATTTT CASSGSSGHTDTQYF
NA TRBJ2-7 TRBV5-6 NA TGTGCCAGCAGCGCACCGGGACAATCCTACGAGCAGTACTTC CASSAPGQSYEQYF
NA TRBJ1-1 TRBV28 TRBD1 TGTGCCAGCAGTCCCAACAGGGGCACTGAAGCTTTCTTT CASSPNRGTEAFF
few TRBJ2-7 TRBV6-5 NA TGTGCCAGCAGTTACTCGACAGATATCGGCGAGCAGTACTTC CASSYSTDIGEQYF
once TRBJ2-7 TRBV6-6 NA TGTGCCAGCAGTGACACAGGGACGAGCTCCTACGAGCAGTACTTC CASSDTGTSSYEQYF